The 30 T cell receptor beta chains in this list originate from one sample, sequenced in a study of Ad26.COV2.S vaccination and SARS-CoV-2 variants. This sample's treatment: some 20 received Ad26.COV2.S at low or high dose, single or two shots; 5 received placebo; per-sample allocation not given. The samples date from day 63 after the first vaccine or placebo injection. Here immunoSEQ multiplex PCR was the method, and the copy in TCRdb shows in-frame clones only, minus some. The sample records 400,000 or so clones, 80% to 90% being singletons. Sequences were derived from peripheral blood, sampled in a trial of Ad26.COV2.S vaccine versus placebo. These receptors originate from a person between 18 and 59 years old who received the Ad26.COV2.S COVID-19 vaccine or a placebo.

This sequence joins TRBV19 and TRBJ2-2; TRBD1 matches 9 bases. The V gene's germline CDR1 is LNHDA and CDR2 SQIVND (reference sequence). The CDR3 consists of 15 residues. The J segment lost 2 bases and the V segment lost 10 bases, leaving 8 bases of the junction unmatched. Here the CDR3 reads CATDRTGANTGELFF. CDR3 DNA: TGTGCCACCGACCGGACAGGGGCAAACACCGGGGAGCTGTTTTTT.

This clone was recorded a few times. The chain recombines TRBV2 with TRBJ1-5, with D possibly matching TRBD1 (5 bases). Germline CDR1 SNHLY, CDR2 FYNNEI. The CDR3 length is 15 residues. V lost 6 bases and J lost 2, with 14 bases in between. The DNA of the CDR3 is TGTGCCAGCAGACAACAGGTCTGGGGCAATCAGCCCCAGCATTTT. Its protein is CASRQQVWGNQPQHF.

This clone has only one observation. The gene calls are TRBV7-9 and TRBJ1-4, with D possibly being TRBD1 (6 bases). The CDR3 loop spans 16 amino acids. The germline CDR1 and CDR2 sequences are SEHNR and FQNEAQ (reference sequence). Trimming shortened V by 5 bases and J by 0 bases, and 13 bases separated the two germline ends. CDR3: CASSLGQSPTNEKLFF. The CDR3 DNA follows: TGTGCCAGCAGCCTAGGACAGAGCCCAACTAATGAAAAACTGTTTTTT.

The genes are TRBV20-1 and TRBJ2-5, with a possible D match to TRBD2 (5 bases). CDR1 and CDR2 (germline): DFQATT, SNEGSKA (reference sequence). The V and J ends lost 3 bases and 2 bases respectively, with 7 bases between them. CDR3 length: 12 amino acids. In DNA, the CDR3 is TGCAGTGCTAGTCGGAGGCAAGAGACCCAGTACTTC. This codes for CSASRRQETQYF.

The rearrangement joins TRBV7-2 to TRBJ2-1; D perhaps matches TRBD1 (6 bases). Trimming took 0 bases from V and 6 from J, leaving 12 bases between them. This CDR3 has 15 amino acids. Germline V lookup: CDR1 SGHTA, CDR2 FQGNSA. The CDR3 nucleotides read TGTGCCAGCAGCTTAGCGCTAGGGACATTCAATGAGCAGTTCTTC. Its protein is CASSLALGTFNEQFF.

V gene TRBV4-1 combines with J gene TRBJ1-1; TRBD1 matches at 7 bases. The CDR3 is 16 residues long. The germline CDR1 and CDR2 sequences are MGHRA and YSYEKL. After removal of 4 bases from V and 3 bases from J, the junction contained 11 bases not matched to a gene. CDR3 sequence reads: CASSRRDRAEYTEAFF. The DNA of the CDR3 is TGCGCCAGCAGCCGCCGTGACAGGGCGGAATACACTGAAGCTTTCTTT.

The rearrangement links TRBV29-1 to TRBJ1-2, with a possible D match to TRBD1 (5 bases). The germline V gene encodes CDR1 SQVTM and CDR2 ANQGSEA. The CDR3 runs to 12 residues. Trimming left V 4 bases short and J 3 bases short, with 9 bases between. CDR3 protein: CSVGGGDYGYTF. The CDR3, as DNA: TGCAGCGTTGGCGGGGGGGACTATGGCTACACCTTC.

The rearrangement links TRBV5-8 to TRBJ1-6; 9 positions agree with TRBD1. The CDR3 loop spans 16 amino acids. Germline V gives CDR1 SGHTS, CDR2 YDEGEE. The trim removed 5 bases at V and 0 bases at J, leaving 3 bases unmatched. DNA for the CDR3: TGTGCCAGCAGACCGGGACAGGGCTCCTATAATTCACCCCTCCACTTT. It codes for CASRPGQGSYNSPLHF.

The chain uses TRBV18 and TRBJ1-4; D ambiguous. The CDR3 has 15 amino acids. Trimming left V 2 bases short and J 2 bases short, with 9 bases between. Per germline, CDR1 KGHSH and CDR2 LQKENI. The CDR3 protein is CASSPAGGTNEKLFF. The CDR3, as DNA: TGTGCCAGCTCACCAGCGGGTGGGACTAATGAAAAACTGTTTTTT.

This sequence joins TRBV4-1 and TRBJ2-1; the D call may be TRBD1 or TRBD2 (6 bases each). Germline assignment: CDR1 MGHRA and CDR2 YSYEKL. This CDR3 region has 16 residues. V dropped 4 bases and J dropped 4 bases, with 17 bases sitting between them. In nucleotides, the CDR3 is TGCGCCAGCAGCCCCGGAGGGGGAGATAAGTACAATGAGCAGTTCTTC. Protein: CASSPGGGDKYNEQFF.

The chain couples TRBV5-4 to TRBJ2-1, with D uncertain. V was pared by 4 bases and J by 0 bases, with 11 bases between. This CDR3 region has 15 residues. The germline V gene encodes CDR1 SGHNT and CDR2 YYREEE (reference sequence). The CDR3 nucleotides are TGTGCCAGCAGCCCCCTCCCTAGCTCCTACAATGAGCAGTTCTTC. Its protein is CASSPLPSSYNEQFF.

CDR3 loop: CASSLDSLRNTEAFF. The CDR3 DNA is TGTGCCAGCAGTCTTGACAGCTTACGAAACACTGAAGCTTTCTTT. The chain links TRBV3-1 (or the pseudogene TRBV3-2) to TRBJ1-1, with D maybe TRBD1 (5 bases). V was trimmed by 6 bases and J by 2 bases, leaving 16 bases between them. Germline-derived CDR1 and CDR2 are LGHDT and YNNKEL (reference sequence). This CDR3 has 15 amino acids.

J is TRBJ2-1 and V is TRBV29-1; D is uncertain. Trimming cost V 2 bases and J 10 bases, with 21 bases left between them. The germline CDR1 and CDR2 sequences are SQVTM and ANQGSEA. The CDR3 extends over 15 amino acids. CDR3 sequence (DNA): TGCAGCGTTGAATTCGGACGTTCGGGCCTTAGGGAGCAGTTCTTC. Residues: CSVEFGRSGLREQFF.

This clone occurred once. V and J are TRBV27 and TRBJ1-5, with D maybe TRBD1 (6 bases). Germline CDR1 MNHEY, CDR2 SMNVEV (reference sequence). The CDR3 sequence is 14 residues long. Trimming shortened V by 8 bases and J by 7 bases, and 18 bases separated the two germline ends. The CDR3, as DNA: TGTGCCAGCGGGGTTACACAGGGAGGGCAGCCCCAGCATTTT. Protein sequence: CASGVTQGGQPQHF.

The rearrangement joins TRBV30 to TRBJ2-7; 8 nucleotides agree with TRBD2. V dropped 2 bases and J dropped 9; count of bases not matched to a gene: 9. Looked up from germline, CDR1 is GTSNPN and CDR2 is SVGIG (reference sequence). CDR3 length equals 13 residues. In DNA, the CDR3 is TGTGCCTGGAGTTCGGCTAGCGGGCGGTCGCAGTACTTC. Its translation is CAWSSASGRSQYF.

The gene calls are TRBV7-2 and TRBJ1-4; tentative D call: TRBD1 (5 bases). Per the germline V gene, CDR1 is SGHTA and CDR2 is FQGNSA. There are 14 residues in the CDR3. The V end was cut by 5 bases, the J end by 5 bases, with 12 bases between. The CDR3 DNA reads as TGTGCCAGCAGCCCATCTGGGGGGAATGAAAAACTGTTTTTT. Translation gives CASSPSGGNEKLFF.

The V call is TRBV6-5, the J call TRBJ2-5; D call uncertain. From germline, CDR1 is MNHEY and CDR2 SVGAGI. The CDR3 consists of 13 residues. V lost 2 bases and J 5 bases, leaving 9 bases between the germline ends. The CDR3: CASSYTAGETQYF. CDR3 nucleotides: TGTGCCAGCAGTTACACGGCTGGGGAGACCCAGTACTTC.

The chain couples TRBV19 to TRBJ1-5, with TRBD1 matching over 7 bases. The CDR3 runs 15 residues. Germline CDR1 reads LNHDA; CDR2 reads SQIVND (reference sequence). V shed 6 bases, J shed 7 bases, and the junction held 12 bases outside the gene matches. In DNA, the CDR3 is TGTGCCAGTAGCGATTTAAAACAGGGGTACCAGCCCCAGCATTTT. Translation: CASSDLKQGYQPQHF.

V usage is TRBV7-9 and J usage is TRBJ2-1; the D is unclear. The CDR3 length is 13 residues. CDR1 and CDR2 from the germline V gene are SEHNR and FQNEAQ (reference sequence). V lost 1 base to trimming and J lost 7 bases, with 8 bases between them. For the CDR3, the DNA is TGTGCCAGCAGCTTAGGGGTCGGGAATGAGCAGTTCTTC. Translating gives CASSLGVGNEQFF.

The CDR3 loop is CASSESGSDTEAFF. DNA for the CDR3: TGTGCCAGCAGTGAATCAGGGTCAGACACTGAAGCTTTCTTT. The chain employs TRBV6-1 and TRBJ1-1; possibly TRBD1 for D (5 bases). This CDR3 contains 14 residues. Germline V lookup: CDR1 MNHNS, CDR2 SASEGT. Trimming stripped 2 bases from V and 3 bases from J, with 10 bases between.

The chain employs TRBV4-1 and TRBJ1-1; D not certain. From germline, CDR1 is MGHRA and CDR2 YSYEKL. The CDR3 contains 15 residues. Trimming stripped 1 base from V and 1 base from J, with 10 bases between. Here the CDR3 DNA reads TGCGCCAGCAGCCAAGGGTACCGCTCGAACACTGAAGCTTTCTTT. This translates into CASSQGYRSNTEAFF.

The rearrangement uses TRBV3-1 (or the pseudogene TRBV3-2) and TRBJ2-7; 7 bases are a match to TRBD2. The CDR3 is 11 amino acids. V was pared by 5 bases and J by 7 bases, with 2 bases of the junction left unmatched. CDR1 and CDR2 from the germline V gene are LGHDT and YNNKEL (reference sequence). The CDR3: CASSTAGEQYF. In nucleotides, the CDR3 is TGTGCCAGCAGCACAGCGGGGGAGCAGTACTTC.

This clone was counted at least ten times. V gene TRBV4-1 combines with J gene TRBJ1-1; D gene unclear. The CDR3 covers 11 residues. V lost 0 bases to trimming and J lost 12 bases, with 8 bases between them. Germline CDR1 and CDR2: MGHRA and YSYEKL. CDR3 coding DNA: TGCGCCAGCAGCCAAGATGTTGTGACTTTCTTT. Translating it yields CASSQDVVTFF.

The genes are TRBV7-9 and TRBJ1-1; D not resolved. Trimming stripped 5 bases from V and 2 bases from J, with 21 bases between. This CDR3 is 17 amino acids long. Germline V gene lookup returns CDR1 SEHNR and CDR2 FQNEAQ (reference sequence). Here the CDR3 DNA reads TGTGCCAGCAGCCCTCCAATCACAATTCCGGGTAACACTGAAGCTTTCTTT. It codes for CASSPPITIPGNTEAFF.

The V gene is TRBV10-2, the J gene TRBJ2-7; TRBD1 might be the D (6 bases). Looked up from germline, CDR1 is WSHSY and CDR2 is SAAADI. This CDR3 is 12 amino acids long. Trimming removed 10 bases at V and 2 bases at J, with 12 bases between. The CDR3 nucleotides read TGCGCCACCGAAGGGGGAACCTACGAGCAGTACTTC. This sequence encodes CATEGGTYEQYF.

The CDR3 is CASSSGTSGTDTQYF. The CDR3 DNA reads TGTGCCAGCAGCTCCGGGACTAGCGGCACAGATACGCAGTATTTT. The chain uses TRBV9 and TRBJ2-3, with 10 nucleotides matching TRBD2. Germline CDR1 SGDLS, CDR2 YYNGEE. This CDR3 comprises 15 residues. With V trimmed by 4 bases and J by 1 base, 3 bases remained unmatched.

This chain uses TRBV10-3 with TRBJ2-3; 11 positions agree with TRBD2. The CDR3 consists of 15 residues. V lost 4 bases, J lost 7 bases, and 7 bases stayed unmatched. The germline V gene encodes CDR1 ENHRY and CDR2 SYGVKD. The CDR3 protein is CAISVSGGATNTQYF. CDR3 DNA sequence: TGTGCCATCAGTGTTAGCGGGGGGGCGACAAATACGCAGTATTTT.

The rearrangement uses TRBV2 and TRBJ1-1; maybe TRBD1 (5 bases). Germline assignment: CDR1 SNHLY and CDR2 FYNNEI. Trimming cost V 7 bases and J 5 bases, with 14 bases left between them. The CDR3 consists of 13 residues. The DNA for the CDR3 is TGTGCCAGCAAGGCAGGGAGTGGAACTGAAGCTTTCTTT. It codes for CASKAGSGTEAFF.

The chain employs TRBV4-1 and TRBJ2-7; the D gene is possibly TRBD2 (6 bases). Germline loops: CDR1 MGHRA, CDR2 YSYEKL. The V end was cut by 3 bases, the J end by 7 bases, with 16 bases between. There are 14 residues in the CDR3. The CDR3 protein is CASSQDLWAGEQYF. As DNA, the CDR3 is TGCGCCAGCAGCCAGGACCTCTGGGCGGGGGAGCAGTACTTC.

This chain joins TRBV6-5 and TRBJ2-7, with 8 bases that match TRBD1. The junction had 8 bases not matched to a gene; V was cut back by 5 bases and J by 5 bases. The CDR3 is made up of 14 amino acids. Germline lookup yields CDR1 MNHEY and CDR2 SVGAGI. In nucleotides, the CDR3 is TGTGCCAGCAGTCCATGGACAGGGTGGCACGAGCAGTACTTC. Its translation: CASSPWTGWHEQYF.